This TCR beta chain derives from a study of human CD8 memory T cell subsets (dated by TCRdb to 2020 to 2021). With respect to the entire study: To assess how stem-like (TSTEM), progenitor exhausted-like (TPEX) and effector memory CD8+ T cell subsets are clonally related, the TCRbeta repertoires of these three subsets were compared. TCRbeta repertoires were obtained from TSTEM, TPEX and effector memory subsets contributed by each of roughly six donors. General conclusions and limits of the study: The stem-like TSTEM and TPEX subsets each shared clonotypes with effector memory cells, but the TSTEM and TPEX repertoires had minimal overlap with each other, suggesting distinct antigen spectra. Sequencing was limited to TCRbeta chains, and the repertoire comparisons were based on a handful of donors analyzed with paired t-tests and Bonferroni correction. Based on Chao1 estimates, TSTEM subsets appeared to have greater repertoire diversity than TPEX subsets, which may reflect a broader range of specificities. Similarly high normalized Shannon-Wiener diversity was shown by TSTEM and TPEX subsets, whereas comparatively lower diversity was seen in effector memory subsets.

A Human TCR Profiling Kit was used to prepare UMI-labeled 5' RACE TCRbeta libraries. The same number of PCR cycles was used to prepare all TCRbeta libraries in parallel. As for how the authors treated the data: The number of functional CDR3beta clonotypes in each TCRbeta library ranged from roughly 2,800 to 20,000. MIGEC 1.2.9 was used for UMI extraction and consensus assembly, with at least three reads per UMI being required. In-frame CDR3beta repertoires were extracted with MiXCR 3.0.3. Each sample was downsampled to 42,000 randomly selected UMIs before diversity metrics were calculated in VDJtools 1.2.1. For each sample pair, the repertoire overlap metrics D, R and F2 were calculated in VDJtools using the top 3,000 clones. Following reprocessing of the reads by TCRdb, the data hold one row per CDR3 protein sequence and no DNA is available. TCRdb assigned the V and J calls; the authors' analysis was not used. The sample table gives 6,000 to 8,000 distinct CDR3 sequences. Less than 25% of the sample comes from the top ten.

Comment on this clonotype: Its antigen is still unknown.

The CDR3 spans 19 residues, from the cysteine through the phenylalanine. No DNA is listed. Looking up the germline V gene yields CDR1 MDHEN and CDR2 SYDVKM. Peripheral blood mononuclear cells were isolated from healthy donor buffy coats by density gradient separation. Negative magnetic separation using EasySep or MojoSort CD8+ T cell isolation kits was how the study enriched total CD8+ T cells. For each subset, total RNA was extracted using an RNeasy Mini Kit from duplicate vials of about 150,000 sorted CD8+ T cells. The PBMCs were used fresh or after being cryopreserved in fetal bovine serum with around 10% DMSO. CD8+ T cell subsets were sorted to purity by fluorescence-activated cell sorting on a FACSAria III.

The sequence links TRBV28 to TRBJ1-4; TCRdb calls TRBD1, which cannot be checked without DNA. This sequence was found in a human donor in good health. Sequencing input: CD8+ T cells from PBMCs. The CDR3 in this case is CASSSGLLDSEGHNEKLFF.